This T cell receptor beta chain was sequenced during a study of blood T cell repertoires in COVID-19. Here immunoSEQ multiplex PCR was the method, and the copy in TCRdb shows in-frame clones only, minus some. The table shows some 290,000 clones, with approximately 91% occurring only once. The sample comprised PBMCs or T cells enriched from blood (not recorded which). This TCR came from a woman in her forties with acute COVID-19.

CDR3: CSVEDNSPGEQYF. DNA for the CDR3: TGCAGCGTTGAAGACAATTCACCGGGAGAGCAGTACTTC. The chain carries TRBV29-1 and TRBJ2-7, with D possibly matching TRBD2 (5 bases). V was cut by 0 bases and J by 7 bases, with 13 bases left in between. CDR1 SQVTM and CDR2 ANQGSEA come from the germline V gene. This CDR3 spans 13 amino acids.